Below, 29 T cell receptor beta chains from the same sample are listed, as sequenced in a study of blood T cells in healthy people across ages. The authors ran a second PCR of about 7 to 11 cycles using a sample-barcoded 5' primer and a J-beta primer mix. One entry per CDR3 protein, called by TCRdb with MiXCR from the 5' RACE reads. This table holds about 1.8 million distinct CDR3 sequences, around half found once. Sequencing input: blood. Every receptor here comes from a woman in her thirties or forties in good health.

This clonotype turned up a few times. This sequence joins TRBV9 and TRBJ1-2, with D unresolved. V shed 0 bases and J shed 7 bases, with 10 bases lying between them. The germline V gene encodes CDR1 SGDLS and CDR2 YYNGEE. The CDR3 extends over 13 amino acids. The CDR3 DNA reads as TGTGCCAGCAGCGTAGGGAACATTGGTGGCTACACCTTC. This sequence encodes CASSVGNIGGYTF.

This sequence joins TRBV5-1 and TRBJ2-7; 11 bases match TRBD1. Germline V gene data show CDR1 as SGHRS and CDR2 as YFSETQ. V lost 0 bases to trimming and J lost 6 bases; unmatched junction nucleotides: 5. The CDR3 sequence is 15 residues long. The CDR3 loop is CASSLDGTGGFEQYF. The CDR3 nucleotides are TGCGCCAGCAGCTTGGACGGGACAGGGGGATTCGAGCAGTACTTC.

This clonotype was counted only a few times. The CDR3 is CSARGRSSGGASEQFF. The DNA for the CDR3 is TGCAGTGCTAGGGGGAGGTCGAGCGGGGGGGCTTCTGAGCAGTTCTTC. V and J are TRBV20-1 and TRBJ2-1; the match to TRBD2 covers 10 bases. Germline CDR1 and CDR2: DFQATT and SNEGSKA (reference sequence). J was trimmed by 9 bases and V by 3 bases; bases with no gene match: 14. CDR3 length equals 16 residues.

The chain couples TRBV4-1 to TRBJ2-7; D may be TRBD1 (6 bases). The CDR3 consists of 16 residues. V was pared by 0 bases and J by 0 bases, with 12 bases between. The germline gives CDR1 MGHRA, CDR2 YSYEKL. CDR3 region: CASSQEPGHSSYEQYF. The CDR3 DNA reads as TGCGCCAGCAGCCAAGAGCCGGGACATAGCTCCTACGAGCAGTACTTC.

The chain employs TRBV27 and TRBJ1-2; a weak D match, TRBD1 (6 bases). The CDR3 loop spans 15 amino acids. The germline V gene encodes CDR1 MNHEY and CDR2 SMNVEV (reference sequence). V lost 5 bases, J lost 1 base, and 14 bases lay in between. The CDR3 sequence: CASSLSEGGNYGYTF. CDR3 nucleotides: TGTGCCAGCAGTCTGTCGGAAGGGGGTAACTATGGCTACACCTTC.

The chain combines TRBV28 with TRBJ2-5; D gene uncertain. Germline CDR1 MDHEN, CDR2 SYDVKM. The CDR3 runs to 13 residues. V was pared by 6 bases and J by 5 bases, with 13 bases between. CDR3 residues: CASRQTRAETQYF. The DNA of the CDR3 is TGTGCCAGCAGGCAGACACGGGCGGAGACCCAGTACTTC.

The table lists this clonotype with a count of one. The chain combines TRBV2 with TRBJ2-1; TRBD2 matches at 8 bases. Germline-derived CDR1 and CDR2 are SNHLY and FYNNEI. V was pared by 6 bases and J by 7 bases, with 5 bases of the junction left unmatched. The CDR3 totals 13 residues. CDR3: CASRGIAGNEQFF. The CDR3, as DNA: TGTGCCAGCAGGGGGATAGCGGGGAATGAGCAGTTCTTC.

The V call is TRBV5-1, the J call TRBJ1-1; no firm D call. Germline CDR1 reads SGHRS; CDR2 reads YFSETQ. The CDR3 is 14 amino acids. V lost 2 bases and J lost 5, with 13 bases in between. CDR3 in amino acids: CASSLAGTRTEAFF. The CDR3 DNA is TGCGCCAGCAGCTTAGCCGGTACGCGGACTGAAGCTTTCTTT.

The chain links TRBV7-9 to TRBJ2-7; D perhaps matches TRBD2 (5 bases). The tail of the sequence fits TRBJ2-5 better, so the J call may be wrong. This CDR3 region has 15 residues. The germline CDR1 and CDR2 sequences are SEHNR and FQNEAQ (reference sequence). The CDR3 loop is CASSSIILGHETQYF. The CDR3 DNA is TGTGCCAGCAGCTCGATAATACTAGGGCACGAGACCCAGTACTTC.

V is TRBV15 and J is TRBJ1-5; possibly TRBD1 for D (5 bases). The germline gives CDR1 LNHNV, CDR2 YYDKDF (reference sequence). The length of the CDR3 is 12 residues. V shed 0 bases and J shed 14 bases, with 11 bases lying between them. CDR3 coding DNA: TGTGCCACCAGCAGAGATCAGGGAACGAAGCATTTT. Its protein is CATSRDQGTKHF.

The chain is built from TRBV18 and TRBJ2-3; D might be TRBD1 (6 bases). The CDR3 runs to 17 residues. Between the trimmed V and J ends, which lost 3 bases and 2 bases, there was a span of 18 bases. Looked up from germline, CDR1 is KGHSH and CDR2 is LQKENI. CDR3 coding DNA: TGTGCCAGCTCACCGGGGTTTTTCGGGACACTCACAGATACGCAGTATTTT. Its translation is CASSPGFFGTLTDTQYF.

This chain links TRBV5-1 with TRBJ2-7; D is perhaps TRBD2 (5 bases). The DNA end lines up better with TRBJ2-5; the J call may be wrong. The CDR3 contains 13 residues. The germline CDR1 and CDR2 sequences are SGHRS and YFSETQ. As DNA, the CDR3 is TGCGCCAGCAGCTCCCTCTTCGAGGGGACCCAGTACTTC. It specifies CASSSLFEGTQYF.

This rearrangement joins TRBV27 to TRBJ2-3, with TRBD2 identical over 9 bases. This CDR3 spans 18 amino acids. V was pared by 2 bases and J by 3 bases, with 12 bases of the junction left unmatched. Germline lookup yields CDR1 MNHEY and CDR2 SMNVEV (reference sequence). The CDR3 reads CASSLGRGGPERTDTQYF. CDR3 bases: TGTGCCAGCAGTTTAGGGCGGGGGGGCCCCGAAAGGACAGATACGCAGTATTTT.

The chain uses TRBV7-2 and TRBJ2-7, with 7 positions matching TRBD1. Trimming removed 2 bases from V and 0 bases from J; junction bases left unmatched: 1. The CDR3 covers 14 residues. Germline V gives CDR1 SGHTA, CDR2 FQGNSA. CDR3 in amino acids: CASSLHRGSYEQYF. The CDR3 coding sequence is TGTGCCAGCAGCTTACACAGGGGCTCCTACGAGCAGTACTTC.

The chain couples TRBV28 to TRBJ2-3, with TRBD2 identical over 9 bases. The V gene's germline CDR1 is MDHEN and CDR2 SYDVKM. This CDR3 has 17 amino acids. The junction had 12 bases not matched to a gene; V was cut back by 2 bases and J by 6 bases. The CDR3 DNA is TGTGCCAGCAGTTTAAGGGAGCAGCGGGGGGAAAGGGATACGCAGTATTTT. It yields the protein CASSLREQRGERDTQYF.

The gene calls are TRBV7-9 and TRBJ2-1; 13 bases map to TRBD2. After removal of 1 base from V and 13 bases from J, the junction contained 7 bases not matched to a gene. There are 15 residues in the CDR3. The V gene's germline CDR1 is SEHNR and CDR2 FQNEAQ (reference sequence). DNA for the CDR3: TGTGCCAGCAGCTTAGAGGGGACTAGCGGGACCTTACAGTTCTTC. Its translation is CASSLEGTSGTLQFF.

This clonotype was picked up many times. The gene calls are TRBV12-3 or TRBV12-4 and TRBJ2-4, with D perhaps TRBD2 (5 bases). Trimming took off 2 bases at V and 9 bases at J, with 14 bases between the two ends. CDR3 length: 14 amino acids. The CDR3 here is CASSLLASSSIQYF. The CDR3 DNA reads as TGTGCCAGCAGTTTACTAGCTTCCTCAAGCATTCAGTACTTC.

The gene calls are TRBV9 and TRBJ2-7, with 11 bases that match TRBD2. The end of the DNA fits TRBJ2-5 better, so the J call may be wrong. Germline CDR1 reads SGDLS; CDR2 reads YYNGEE. CDR3 length: 15 amino acids. CDR3 bases: TGTGCCAGCAGCGGACTAGCGGGGATAGAAGAGACCCAGTACTTC. This encodes CASSGLAGIEETQYF.

This clonotype was counted a few times. The chain uses TRBV27 and TRBJ2-7; maybe TRBD1 (6 bases). The length of the CDR3 is 14 residues. CDR1 is MNHEY, CDR2 SMNVEV, per germline (reference sequence). V lost 4 bases and J lost 0, with 10 bases in between. The CDR3 loop reads CASSSTGNSYEQYF. The CDR3 nucleotides are TGTGCCAGCAGTTCGACAGGTAACTCCTACGAGCAGTACTTC.

This chain links TRBV20-1 with TRBJ2-3, with 9 bases that match TRBD2. CDR1 and CDR2 from the germline V gene are DFQATT and SNEGSKA (reference sequence). V lost 1 base and J lost 0; bases outside the gene matches: 11. The CDR3 contains 18 residues. This CDR3 is CSARGWGILAGSTDTQYF. CDR3 nucleotide sequence: TGCAGTGCTAGAGGGTGGGGTATTCTAGCGGGAAGCACAGATACGCAGTATTTT.

This rearrangement joins TRBV6-2 or TRBV6-3 to TRBJ1-2; 9 bases match TRBD1. This CDR3 is built from 17 residues. The junction had 11 bases not matched to a gene; V was cut back by 2 bases and J by 4 bases. The germline V gene has CDR1 MNHEY and CDR2 SVGEGT. The CDR3 nucleotides read TGTGCCAGCAGTTACGGGGGGACAGGGAGAGGCGGCTATGGCTACACCTTC. Its protein is CASSYGGTGRGGYGYTF.

The V gene is TRBV15, the J gene TRBJ2-5; no definite D call. The germline CDR1 and CDR2 sequences are LNHNV and YYDKDF (reference sequence). The CDR3 loop spans 14 amino acids. V dropped 2 bases and J dropped 7 bases, with 14 bases sitting between them. In nucleotides, the CDR3 is TGTGCCACCAGCAGAACTCGGCAGGCCGGGACCCAGTACTTC. Amino acid sequence: CATSRTRQAGTQYF.

Only one count was recorded for this clonotype. The chain links TRBV29-1 to TRBJ1-1; TRBD1 agrees at 7 bases. The CDR3 is made up of 11 amino acids. V was clipped by 6 bases and J by 6 bases; unmatched bases: 4. Germline V CDR1 and CDR2: SQVTM, ANQGSEA. The CDR3 spells CSVSGTAEAFF. CDR3 in DNA: TGCAGCGTGAGCGGGACAGCTGAAGCTTTCTTT.

This rearrangement joins TRBV4-2 to TRBJ2-7, with 8 bases that match TRBD1. There are 17 residues in the CDR3. CDR1 and CDR2 from the germline V gene are LGHNA and YNFKEQ. Trimming took 4 bases from V and 2 from J; bases not matched to a gene: 13. The CDR3 here is CASSRRVGQDLTYEQYF. The CDR3 DNA reads as TGTGCCAGCAGCCGAAGGGTGGGACAGGATCTAACCTACGAGCAGTACTTC.

V and J are TRBV28 and TRBJ2-4, with D hard to call. The CDR3 covers 14 residues. V shed 5 bases and J shed 3 bases, with 11 bases lying between them. Germline CDR1 MDHEN, CDR2 SYDVKM. This chain's CDR3 is CASSGPGRKNIQYF. In nucleotides, the CDR3 is TGTGCCAGCAGTGGACCGGGCCGCAAAAACATTCAGTACTTC.

The chain couples TRBV4-3 to TRBJ1-2; TRBD1 is a possible D gene (6 bases). V was trimmed by 3 bases and J by 3 bases, leaving 17 bases between them. The CDR3 is 16 amino acids. CDR1 is LGHNA and CDR2 is YSLEER in the germline V gene. The CDR3 loop reads CASSHEDYRAHYGYTF. CDR3 sequence (DNA): TGCGCCAGCAGCCATGAAGACTACAGGGCTCACTATGGCTACACCTTC.

This chain joins TRBV20-1 and TRBJ1-5; D is ambiguous. CDR3 size: 15 residues. V lost 6 bases to trimming and J lost 0 bases, with 15 bases between them. The germline gives CDR1 DFQATT, CDR2 SNEGSKA (reference sequence). CDR3 nucleotides: TGCAGTGCCCGTATAGACACCTTTAGCAATCAGCCCCAGCATTTT. It yields the protein CSARIDTFSNQPQHF.

This clonotype was seen only a few times. The rearrangement uses TRBV7-8 and TRBJ2-7; the D is unclear. The V end was cut by 4 bases, the J end by 7 bases, with 14 bases between. CDR1 SGHVS and CDR2 FQNEAQ come from the germline V gene. This CDR3 spans 13 amino acids. This CDR3 reads CASSSPVEREQYF. The CDR3, as DNA: TGTGCCAGCAGCTCTCCGGTGGAGAGAGAGCAGTACTTC.

The chain is built from TRBV3-1 and TRBJ2-7; D possibly corresponds to TRBD1 (6 bases). This CDR3 region has 14 residues. Looked up from germline, CDR1 is LGHDT and CDR2 is YNNKEL (reference sequence). V lost 4 bases and J lost 5, with 15 bases in between. The CDR3 protein is CASSRRTVTDEQYF. The DNA for the CDR3 is TGTGCCAGCAGCCGTCGGACAGTAACCGACGAGCAGTACTTC.